This is a list of T cell receptor beta chains from one sample in a study of T cells in Graves' hyperthyroidism and ophthalmopathy. MiXCR, run by TCRdb on the multiplex PCR reads, gives a single entry per CDR3 protein. The sample includes some 320,000 distinct CDR3 sequences, roughly 13% seen only once; the top ten take approximately 35%. The sample comprised blood. The receptors derive from a woman in her thirties or forties with Graves' ophthalmopathy. Both conserved end residues are part of each CDR3. D genes are given only for firm matches. Clone size is given for some rows only: seen once, a few or many times, or a class if the clone is expanded.

- | TRBJ1-1 | TRBV6-1 | many | TGTGCCAGCAGTCCCAGGATCAGAACTGAAGCTTTCTTT | CASSPRIRTEAFF
TRBD2 | TRBJ2-7 | TRBV4-2 | - | TGTGCCAGCAGCCCCACGGATAGCGGGGGGACACCCCTCGAGCAGTACTTC | CASSPTDSGGTPLEQYF
TRBD1 | TRBJ1-1 | TRBV20-1 | many | TGCAGTGCCCAAAGGACAGGGCCCACTGAAGCTTTCTTT | CSAQRTGPTEAFF
- | TRBJ1-1 | TRBV20-1 | - | TGCAGTGCTAACAGAGATAACACTGAAGCTTTCTTT | CSANRDNTEAFF
- | TRBJ2-3 | TRBV18 | - | TGTGCCAGCTCACCACGGACGAGAAGCCAAAGCACAGATACGCAGTATTTT | CASSPRTRSQSTDTQYF
- | TRBJ2-2 | TRBV20-1 | few | TGCAGTGCCAGACCCAGGGTTTACACCGGGGAGCTGTTTTTT | CSARPRVYTGELFF
TRBD1 | TRBJ2-7 | TRBV20-1 | few | TGCAGTGCTTATGGGGACAGAGCCTACGAGCAGTACTTC | CSAYGDRAYEQYF
TRBD2 | TRBJ2-5 | TRBV7-2 | few | TGTGCCAGCAGCCCCGTAGGGCTGGGACTAGCGGCCCAGACCCAGTACTTC | CASSPVGLGLAAQTQYF
- | TRBJ1-4 | TRBV20-1 | - | TGCAGTGCTGGGGGGCTGCTTGAAAAACTGTTTTTT | CSAGGLLEKLFF
- | TRBJ1-1 | TRBV5-6 | - | TGTGCCAGCAGCTTGGCCGGGATGAGGGGGACGAACACTGAAGCTTTCTTT | CASSLAGMRGTNTEAFF
- | TRBJ1-1 | TRBV20-1 | many | TGCAGTGCTAGAGGAAGACAGGCCCTCACTGAAGCTTTCTTT | CSARGRQALTEAFF
TRBD1 | TRBJ2-1 | TRBV20-1 | many | TGCAGTGCTAGAGATCCCGGCGCTTCCGGGACAGGGGCACATGAGCAGTTCTTC | CSARDPGASGTGAHEQFF
- | TRBJ2-6 | TRBV12-3/TRBV12-4 | - | TGTGCCAGCAGTTTGGGAATCCTACTTAGCAGTGGGGCCAACGTCCTGACTTTC | CASSLGILLSSGANVLTF
- | TRBJ2-5 | TRBV12-5 | many | TGTGCTAGTGGTTTGGTAGGGACGCAAGAGACCCAGTACTTC | CASGLVGTQETQYF
- | TRBJ2-3 | TRBV3-1 | many | TGTGCCAGCAGCCAAGTAGGATGGACAGATACGCAGTATTTT | CASSQVGWTDTQYF
- | TRBJ1-5 | TRBV10-2 | many | TGCGCCAGCAGTGAGTCAGGCACAGGTGGCAATCAGCCCCAGCATTTT | CASSESGTGGNQPQHF
- | TRBJ2-1 | TRBV27 | many | TGTGCCAGCAGTTTCTTAGAAGCGCGGGAGCAGTTCTTC | CASSFLEAREQFF
- | TRBJ1-2 | TRBV27 | many | TGTGCCAGCAGCCAAACGGGCCCCTATGGCTACACCTTC | CASSQTGPYGYTF
- | TRBJ2-7 | TRBV29-1 | once | TGCAGCGTTTGGGGGCAGGGTGACGAGCAGTACTTC | CSVWGQGDEQYF
- | TRBJ2-7 | TRBV30 | few | TGTGCCTGGAGTGGCCCTGCGTCAGGTACCTACGAGCAGTACTTC | CAWSGPASGTYEQYF
TRBD1 | TRBJ2-5 | TRBV28 | many | TGTGCCAGCAGCTCCGGACAGGGGGGGACCCAGTACTTC | CASSSGQGGTQYF
TRBD1 | TRBJ1-4 | TRBV3-1 | - | TGTGCCAGCAGCCCAGGACAGGGAAAACTGTTTTTT | CASSPGQGKLFF
- | TRBJ2-1 | TRBV15 | many | TGTGCCACCAGCAGAGACCCGACTTCCTACAATGAGCAGTTCTTC | CATSRDPTSYNEQFF
TRBD1 | TRBJ2-7 | TRBV5-1 | few | TGCGCCAGCAGCTTTGGACAGGGGAATGATAAGCAGTACTTC | CASSFGQGNDKQYF
- | TRBJ2-2 | TRBV9 | - | TGTGCCAGCAGCGTAGATTCAGTTCGACAGGCGAACACCGGGGAGCTGTTTTTT | CASSVDSVRQANTGELFF
- | TRBJ2-1 | TRBV3-1 | many | TGTGCCAGCAGCCAGGGGGCAACCTACAATGAGCAGTTCTTC | CASSQGATYNEQFF